The source of this T cell receptor (beta chain) is a study of regulatory T cells in long-lasting Graves disease. Study information: Patients newly diagnosed with Graves' had been on antithyroid drugs for under 3 months.

Notes on the study in general: Persistent cases of Graves' showed reduced TCR diversity relative to newly diagnosed patients. Repertoires from persistent disease leaned toward TRBV28, TRBJ1-2 and TRBJ2-5.

The CDR3 is 13 amino acids. Germline V gene lookup returns CDR1 MNHEY and CDR2 SMNVEV (reference sequence). V lost 3 bases and J 6 bases, leaving 11 bases between the germline ends. To make TCR beta libraries, researchers used iRepertoire HTBI primers and Arm-PCR of CDR3 regions. Authors' processing steps: Taken together, the samples had around 60 TRBV and approximately 13 TRBJ segments identified. TCRdb reanalysed the multiplex PCR reads using MiXCR and keeps one entry per CDR3 protein. In this record, the V and J calls reflect TCRdb's handling and not the investigators' own analysis. The profile shows about 320,000 distinct CDR3 sequences, about 20% of them singletons. This clonotype was counted ten times or more. What it binds is not known. As for time point: newly diagnosed GD, antithyroid drugs for less than 3 months. PBMCs were the source of the RNA used for TCR sequencing.

The chain has TRBV27 and TRBJ1-1, with D unresolved. This receptor was obtained from a female donor with Graves disease. Sample: peripheral blood mononuclear cells (PBMCs), taken at new diagnosis, from a patient treated with antithyroid drugs. CDR3 DNA: TGTGCCAGCAGTTTGGACCCTGGGGCTGAAGCTTTCTTT. It is translated as CASSLDPGAEAFF.